This TCR beta chain was sequenced during a study of T cells in Graves' hyperthyroidism and ophthalmopathy. The study, taken as a whole, reports: Within blood appeared most thyroid clonotypes that had expanded above 0.001.

RNA transcripts served as the template for amplifying TCR beta CDR3 regions. The HTBI primer set served for first-round RT-PCR of the TCR CDR3. MiXCR was run by TCRdb on the multiplex PCR reads, yielding one entry per CDR3 protein. The top ten hold around a third of the sample, which has 350,000 or so distinct CDR3 sequences, about 18% seen once. In this sample, this clonotype turned up many times. Its specificity is not known. V lost 0 bases and J lost 8, with 13 bases in between. Germline-derived CDR1 and CDR2 are SNHLY and FYNNEI. The CDR3 is made up of 15 amino acids. Each 10 ml fresh peripheral blood draw supplied the PBMCs.

The receptor was isolated from a woman in her twenties or thirties with Graves' hyperthyroidism that later progressed to Graves' ophthalmopathy. The material sequenced was blood. The chain has TRBV2 and TRBJ1-4; tentatively, D is TRBD1 (5 bases). CDR3 sequence: CASSEAPGYGEKLFF. The DNA for the CDR3 is TGTGCCAGCAGTGAAGCGCCAGGGTACGGGGAAAAACTGTTTTTT.